Below, one T cell receptor beta chain is given with its context. Germline V gives CDR1 MDHEN, CDR2 SYDVKM. CDR3 size: 14 residues. Trimming took 9 bases from V and 2 from J; bases not matched to a gene: 7. Measured with immunoSEQ multiplex PCR; TCRdb has only the in-frame clones, and not every one. The sample lists over 2 million clones; approximately 90% were seen once. This entry belongs to a study of shared clonotypes between healthy human individuals. The sequencing input was naive CD4+ T cells from PBMCs. Subset noted: CD45RA+ positively selected. This receptor was identified in a man aged 18 to 30 in good health. Some clones in this sample may be carry-over from other donors' samples. The chain recombines TRBV28 with TRBJ2-7; 10 bases map to TRBD1. CDR3 DNA: TGTGCCAGTCTATGGGACAGGGGCCCCTACGAGCAGTACTTC. This translates into CASLWDRGPYEQYF.